This TCR beta chain originates from a study of blood T cells in healthy people across ages. Between the trimmed V and J ends, which lost 6 bases and 4 bases, there was a span of 17 bases. CDR3 size: 14 residues. Looked up from germline, CDR1 is SQVTM and CDR2 is ANQGSEA. The use of a sample-barcoded 5' primer and a J-beta primer mix characterized a second PCR of roughly 6 to 11 cycles. TCRdb recomputed calls from the 5' RACE reads with MiXCR, one row per CDR3 protein. The profile covers about 1.4 million distinct CDR3 sequences, with approximately 60% appearing a single time and 6.5% to 8.5% taken by the ten largest.

The TCR sequence derives from a man aged 18 to 30 in good health. The sample consisted of blood. The J gene is TRBJ2-3, the V gene TRBV29-1; D is undetermined. The DNA for the CDR3 is TGCAGCGTCGCCCCACCGGGCATCCCAGATACGCAGTATTTT. This translates into CSVAPPGIPDTQYF.